These 15 T cell receptor beta chains originate from one sample sequenced in a study of identical twins listed by TCRdb under 2016. Libraries were built with 5' RACE. The reads were generated on an Illumina HiSeq 2000. TCRdb redid the processing of the public reads, applying fastp at Q25 and MiXCR, and retained in-frame beta chains. Every CDR3 protein is listed once, alongside the most common genes and DNA of its rows. This sample holds roughly 720,000 distinct CDR3 sequences; around a sixth were observed only once. Together, the top ten hold about 12% of the sample. These data were likewise used in another study, on T cells expressing NK-cell markers.

Material: PBMCs. These TCRs come from a woman between 18 and 29 years old in good health.

The rearrangement uses TRBV7-6 and TRBJ2-7; D could derive from TRBD1 or TRBD2 (7 bases each). CDR1 and CDR2 from the germline V gene are SGHVS and FNYEAQ. The CDR3 sequence is 18 residues long. V gave up 5 bases and J gave up 2 bases, with 25 bases separating them. In nucleotides, the CDR3 is TGTGCCAGCAGCCCGGGCCTATCAGGGGGAGGGGAAACCTACGAGCAGTACTTC. Amino acids: CASSPGLSGGGETYEQYF.

The genes are TRBV19 and TRBJ2-1; tentatively, D is TRBD2 (6 bases). Trimming took off 1 base at V and 6 bases at J, with 10 bases between the two ends. CDR3 length equals 14 residues. CDR1 is LNHDA, CDR2 SQIVND, per germline (reference sequence). The CDR3 DNA is TGTGCCAGTAGTATAGGCGGGACCGGCAATGAGCAGTTCTTC. Translating it yields CASSIGGTGNEQFF.

This clonotype was seen more than once but under ten times. The V gene is TRBV7-9, the J gene TRBJ2-2; D may match TRBD1 or TRBD2 (6 bases each). The V and J ends lost 11 bases and 3 bases respectively, with 10 bases between them. There are 12 residues in the CDR3. Germline V gene lookup returns CDR1 SEHNR and CDR2 FQNEAQ (reference sequence). CDR3 protein: CAQEGDTGELFF. CDR3 sequence (DNA): TGTGCCCAGGAGGGGGACACCGGGGAGCTGTTTTTT. Variable domain in full (rest from reference TRBV7-9 and TRBJ2-2): DTGVSQNPRHKITKRGQNVTFRCDPISEHNRLYWYRQTLGQGPEFLTYFQNEAQLEKSRLLSDRFSAERPKGSFSTLEIQRTEQGDSAMYLCAQEGDTGELFFGEGSRLTVL.

The rearrangement links TRBV4-3 to TRBJ1-5, with 9 bases identical to TRBD1. This CDR3 has 16 residues. Germline V gene sequence: CDR1 LGHNA, CDR2 YSLEER. Germline trimming cut 2 bases from V and 2 bases from J; bases unmatched to any gene: 4. Here the CDR3 reads CASSQTDRGGNQPQHF. As DNA, the CDR3 is TGCGCCAGCAGCCAAACGGACAGGGGTGGCAATCAGCCCCAGCATTTT.

This clonotype appeared a few times. The rearrangement uses TRBV7-9 and TRBJ2-3, with D possibly TRBD1 on 5 matching bases. This CDR3 is built from 16 residues. The germline V gene has CDR1 SEHNR and CDR2 FQNEAQ (reference sequence). Trimming took 5 bases from V and 2 from J, leaving 17 bases between them. As DNA, the CDR3 is TGTGCCAGCAGCCGTACAATTAGACAGCCCACAGATACGCAGTATTTT. It codes for CASSRTIRQPTDTQYF.

This chain joins TRBV7-2 and TRBJ2-3; no definite D call. Germline V gene sequence: CDR1 SGHTA, CDR2 FQGNSA. Trimming took 5 bases from V and 1 from J, leaving 16 bases between them. The CDR3 is 16 amino acids. The CDR3 region has the DNA TGTGCCAGCAGCCCACGACCCGCCTCTGGCACAGATACGCAGTATTTT. This encodes CASSPRPASGTDTQYF.

This rearrangement joins TRBV7-9 to TRBJ2-3; D remains unclear. Germline CDR1 SEHNR, CDR2 FQNEAQ (reference sequence). Between the trimmed V and J ends, which lost 5 bases and 10 bases, there was a span of 10 bases. CDR3 length equals 11 residues. The CDR3 here is CASSPGKAQYF. CDR3 nucleotides: TGTGCCAGCAGCCCCGGCAAGGCGCAGTATTTT.

This clonotype occurred a few times. The chain is built from TRBV29-1 and TRBJ2-1; D perhaps matches TRBD1 (5 bases). There are 13 residues in the CDR3. The V end was cut by 4 bases, the J end by 3 bases, with 10 bases between. Germline CDR1 SQVTM, CDR2 ANQGSEA. CDR3 protein: CSVGGQDYNEQFF. Written as DNA, the CDR3 is TGCAGCGTTGGGGGCCAGGACTACAATGAGCAGTTCTTC.

This rearrangement joins TRBV7-2 to TRBJ2-4, with D uncertain. With 5 bases removed from V and 7 bases from J, the gap between germline ends came to 15 bases. CDR1 and CDR2 from the germline V gene are SGHTA and FQGNSA. The CDR3 length is 14 residues. CDR3 region: CASSEQWLSNIQYF. CDR3 coding DNA: TGTGCCAGCAGCGAACAGTGGTTAAGCAACATTCAGTACTTC. The entire variable domain, with the rest obtained from reference TRBV7-2 and TRBJ2-4, is as follows: GAGVSQSPSNKVTEKGKDVELRCDPISGHTALYWYRQSLGQGLEFLIYFQGNSAPDKSGLPSDRFSAERTGGSVSTLTIQRTQQEDSAVYLCASSEQWLSNIQYFGAGTRLSVL.

In its sample, this clonotype was seen a few times. V usage is TRBV7-3 and J usage is TRBJ2-1; 7 bases line up with TRBD2. Germline V CDR1 and CDR2: SGHTA, FQGTGA. CDR3 length equals 13 residues. Trimming removed 5 bases from V and 6 bases from J; junction bases left unmatched: 4. The CDR3 loop reads CASSGGVTNEQFF. CDR3 nucleotides: TGTGCCAGCAGCGGGGGGGTTACCAATGAGCAGTTCTTC.

This clonotype was counted a few times. The rearrangement joins TRBV29-1 to TRBJ2-1, with 8 bases identical to TRBD1. Germline values: CDR1 SQVTM, CDR2 ANQGSEA. J was trimmed by 7 bases and V by 5 bases; bases with no gene match: 13. CDR3 length: 15 residues. CDR3 in amino acids: CSVLNRTGSRNEQFF. The CDR3 DNA sequence: TGCAGCGTTTTAAACCGGACAGGGTCGAGGAATGAGCAGTTCTTC.

The J gene is TRBJ1-4, the V gene TRBV20-1; D remains unclear. CDR1 is DFQATT and CDR2 is SNEGSKA in the germline V gene (reference sequence). V lost 4 bases and J lost 7, with 7 bases in between. The CDR3 is 11 amino acids. Written as DNA, the CDR3 is TGCAGTGCTAATAGTGCTGAAAAACTGTTTTTT. Translated, it gives CSANSAEKLFF.

This rearrangement joins TRBV3-1 to TRBJ2-7; weak D call: TRBD2 (5 bases). CDR1 LGHDT and CDR2 YNNKEL come from the germline V gene (reference sequence). V lost 0 bases and J lost 5, with 11 bases in between. The CDR3 runs 14 residues. CDR3 nucleotide sequence: TGTGCCAGCAGCCAAGATTGGAGGTCCCACGAGCAGTACTTC. As protein: CASSQDWRSHEQYF.

This clonotype occurred a few times. The chain carries TRBV20-1 and TRBJ1-3; D remains unclear. CDR3 length equals 14 residues. Germline loops: CDR1 DFQATT, CDR2 SNEGSKA (reference sequence). Between the trimmed V and J ends, which lost 3 bases and 0 bases, there was a span of 9 bases. CDR3 amino acids: CSASYGSSGNTIYF. The CDR3 DNA follows: TGCAGTGCTAGTTATGGGAGCTCTGGAAACACCATATATTTT.

This clonotype showed up just a few times. V and J are TRBV15 and TRBJ2-3, with unresolved D. Germline CDR1 LNHNV, CDR2 YYDKDF (reference sequence). Trimming removed 4 bases at V and 4 bases at J, with 12 bases between. This CDR3 comprises 14 residues. The CDR3 sequence: CATSTSMGADTQYF. The DNA for the CDR3 is TGTGCCACCAGCACGTCGATGGGCGCAGATACGCAGTATTTT.